The 25 T cell receptor beta chains below were found in one sample sequenced in a study of T-cell reconstitution after alpha-beta-depleted transplantation in children. The authors prepared the TCRbeta library with unique molecular identifiers. TCRdb called the PCR reads again in MiXCR, with one record for every CDR3 protein. The sample records 330,000 or so distinct CDR3 sequences, under 13% being singletons. Sequenced material: PBMCs from the stem cell graft donor, taken from the stem cell graft. Source of these receptors: a human donor who donated a stem cell graft to a child with acute lymphoblastic leukemia.

This clonotype was seen a few times. The chain has TRBV12-3 or TRBV12-4 and TRBJ2-1; a possible D gene is TRBD2 (6 bases). The CDR3 has 14 amino acids. With 3 bases removed from V and 5 bases from J, the gap between germline ends came to 11 bases. In nucleotides, the CDR3 is TGTGCCAGCAGTTTCGGAGGGGACCACAATGAGCAGTTCTTC. Its protein product is CASSFGGDHNEQFF.

This clonotype was seen a few times. The gene calls are TRBV12-3 or TRBV12-4 and TRBJ2-7; D is uncertain. The CDR3 loop spans 15 amino acids. The V end lost 1 base, the J end lost 4 bases, and 14 bases lay between the germline ends. CDR3 loop: CASSLGGPVGYEQYF. Written as DNA, the CDR3 is TGTGCCAGCAGTTTAGGAGGCCCCGTGGGATACGAGCAGTACTTC.

This clonotype was counted only a few times. The chain is built from TRBV6-1 and TRBJ2-3; 12 bases align to TRBD1. Germline V gene sequence: CDR1 MNHNS, CDR2 SASEGT. Losses at the gene ends were 1 base for V and 8 bases for J; bases not matched to a gene: 10. The CDR3 contains 17 residues. The CDR3 DNA follows: TGTGCCAGCAGTGAAGGGGTTGATGGGACAGGGGGCCGTACGCAGTATTTT. It is translated as CASSEGVDGTGGRTQYF.

This clonotype has just a few counts. The J gene is TRBJ2-5, the V gene TRBV7-9; 9 nucleotides agree with TRBD2. V was pared by 4 bases and J by 2 bases, with 5 bases of the junction left unmatched. Germline V lookup: CDR1 SEHNR, CDR2 FQNEAQ (reference sequence). The CDR3 spans 15 residues. CDR3 region: CASSSGTSSQETQYF. The CDR3 DNA follows: TGTGCCAGCAGCTCCGGGACTAGCTCACAAGAGACCCAGTACTTC.

This clonotype has only a few counts. The V and J genes are TRBV2 and TRBJ2-7; weak D call: TRBD1 (7 bases). CDR3 size: 15 residues. Trimming removed 3 bases at V and 0 bases at J, with 12 bases between. Germline V lookup: CDR1 SNHLY, CDR2 FYNNEI. The CDR3 bases are TGTGCCAGCAGTGACCGGAGGGACAGCTCCTACGAGCAGTACTTC. This sequence encodes CASSDRRDSSYEQYF.

The V gene is TRBV7-9, the J gene TRBJ2-1, with 10 bases lining up with TRBD1. This CDR3 has 14 amino acids. V was clipped by 7 bases and J by 8 bases; unmatched bases: 8. CDR1 and CDR2 (germline): SEHNR, FQNEAQ (reference sequence). CDR3 sequence (DNA): TGTGCCAGCAAACCGGGACAGGGGTGGGATGAGCAGTTCTTC. Amino acids: CASKPGQGWDEQFF.

This clonotype was seen more than once but under ten times. J is TRBJ1-6 and V is TRBV12-3 or TRBV12-4, with TRBD1 identical over 8 bases. The trim removed 6 bases at V and 8 bases at J, leaving 9 bases unmatched. The CDR3 runs to 15 residues. CDR3 nucleotides: TGTGCCAGCAGCCAAACAGGACAGGGAGATTCACCCCTCCACTTT. Protein product: CASSQTGQGDSPLHF.

A few counts support this clonotype. CDR3 sequence: CASSLILPAYPRRNEQFF. The CDR3, as DNA: TGTGCCAGCAGCTTAATTCTCCCGGCCTACCCACGAAGGAATGAGCAGTTCTTC. The chain links TRBV11-1 to TRBJ2-1; D unclear. With 2 bases removed from V and 7 bases from J, the gap between germline ends came to 24 bases. The germline V gene encodes CDR1 SGHAT and CDR2 FQDESV (reference sequence). This CDR3 is built from 18 residues.

CDR3 sequence (DNA): TGTGCCAGCAGCTTAAGCGGCGGAGCCCTCTCCTCCTACAATGAGCAGTTCTTC. Amino acid sequence: CASSLSGGALSSYNEQFF. The V and J genes are TRBV7-2 and TRBJ2-1; D perhaps matches TRBD2 (5 bases). Germline CDR1 reads SGHTA; CDR2 reads FQGNSA. Trimming pared 2 bases from V and 0 bases from J, leaving 17 bases between. The CDR3 totals 18 residues.

The chain couples TRBV29-1 to TRBJ2-7, with TRBD2 identical over 7 bases. Trimming took 2 bases from V and 1 from J; bases not matched to a gene: 5. The germline gives CDR1 SQVTM, CDR2 ANQGSEA. This CDR3 is built from 14 residues. The CDR3 bases are TGCAGCGTTGAATGCCTAGCGGATTCCTACGAGCAGTACTTC. It codes for CSVECLADSYEQYF.

The CDR3 spells CASRAQAYEQYF. For the CDR3, the DNA is TGTGCCAGCAGGGCCCAGGCCTACGAGCAGTACTTC. This rearrangement joins TRBV5-6 to TRBJ2-7; D is unresolved. V dropped 5 bases and J dropped 2 bases, with 8 bases sitting between them. Germline V CDR1 and CDR2: SGHDT, YYEEEE. This CDR3 has 12 residues.

Concerning this clonotype: A much larger clone lies a single base off, so this may be a read error. The V gene is TRBV20-1, the J gene TRBJ2-3; D gene unclear. This CDR3 spans 12 amino acids. In germline, CDR1 is DFQATT, CDR2 SNEGSKA (reference sequence). V lost 6 bases to trimming and J lost 8 bases, with 15 bases between them. Here the CDR3 DNA reads TGCAGTGCCAAAGACCGACTGGTTACGCAGTATTTT. As protein: CSAKDRLVTQYF.

The CDR3 sequence: CSAKSQGSFNEKLFF. Written as DNA, the CDR3 is TGCAGTGCTAAATCACAGGGCTCGTTTAATGAAAAACTGTTTTTT. The J gene is TRBJ1-4, the V gene TRBV20-1; D is perhaps TRBD1 (6 bases). This CDR3 is built from 15 residues. CDR1 and CDR2 (germline): DFQATT, SNEGSKA (reference sequence). Deletions cut 4 bases from V and 4 bases from J, with 16 bases between.

This clonotype was recorded many times. The chain employs TRBV4-1 and TRBJ2-2; 7 bases are shared with TRBD1. Germline V gene lookup returns CDR1 MGHRA and CDR2 YSYEKL. The CDR3 is made up of 17 amino acids. With 1 base clipped from V and 3 bases from J, the junction kept 8 bases outside the gene matches. The CDR3 loop is CASSQGQGFSDTGELFF. The CDR3 DNA follows: TGCGCCAGCAGCCAAGGACAGGGCTTTTCGGACACCGGGGAGCTGTTTTTT.

This chain connects TRBV7-2 to TRBJ2-5; D is unresolved. Trimming took 4 bases from V and 3 from J, leaving 12 bases between them. This CDR3 contains 14 residues. CDR1 SGHTA and CDR2 FQGNSA come from the germline V gene. The CDR3 DNA follows: TGTGCCAGCAGCTCGTTGGTGGGGAAAGAGACCCAGTACTTC. Protein: CASSSLVGKETQYF.

The chain joins TRBV5-1 to TRBJ1-1, with D tentatively TRBD1 (5 bases). Trimming stripped 6 bases from V and 0 bases from J, with 18 bases between. The CDR3 length is 16 residues. CDR1 and CDR2 from the germline V gene are SGHRS and YFSETQ. The CDR3 region is CASNWGPGSLNTEAFF. In DNA form, the CDR3 reads TGCGCCAGCAACTGGGGCCCAGGGTCGCTGAACACTGAAGCTTTCTTT.

This clonotype was found a few times. The rearrangement uses TRBV29-1 and TRBJ2-3; the match to TRBD2 covers 8 bases. V trimming: 2 bases; J trimming: 3 bases; junction bases outside the gene matches: 7. The germline CDR1 and CDR2 sequences are SQVTM and ANQGSEA. This CDR3 spans 15 amino acids. CDR3 protein: CSVELSGLGTDTQYF. DNA for the CDR3: TGCAGCGTTGAACTATCGGGACTAGGGACAGATACGCAGTATTTT.

This chain connects TRBV5-1 to TRBJ2-7; possibly TRBD1 for D (6 bases). CDR1 is SGHRS, CDR2 YFSETQ, per germline. V dropped 4 bases and J dropped 3 bases, with 14 bases sitting between them. The CDR3 runs 14 residues. Written as DNA, the CDR3 is TGCGCCAGCAGCCAACAGGGTGGTATCTACGAGCAGTACTTC. It is translated as CASSQQGGIYEQYF.

This clonotype came up a few times. J is TRBJ2-7 and V is TRBV20-1; tentatively, D is TRBD1 (5 bases). Germline-derived CDR1 and CDR2 are DFQATT and SNEGSKA (reference sequence). The CDR3 runs to 12 residues. V shed 0 bases and J shed 7 bases, with 10 bases lying between them. The CDR3 bases are TGCAGTGCTAGAGACCCAAAGGGGGAGCAGTACTTC. Its protein product is CSARDPKGEQYF.

The chain carries TRBV3-1 and TRBJ2-5, with TRBD2 identical over 7 bases. Germline assignment: CDR1 LGHDT and CDR2 YNNKEL (reference sequence). The V and J ends lost 4 bases and 2 bases, in that order; junction bases with no gene match: 7. This CDR3 region has 15 residues. The CDR3 coding sequence is TGTGCCAGCAGCCTATATGGGGAGGGACAAGAGACCCAGTACTTC. Residues: CASSLYGEGQETQYF.

CDR3 nucleotides: TGCAGTGCAGGGGACAATGAGCAGTTCTTC. It translates to CSAGDNEQFF. The chain links TRBV20-1 to TRBJ2-1, with D possibly being TRBD1 (5 bases). The CDR3 runs 10 residues. Trimming took 6 bases from V and 5 from J, leaving 5 bases between them. Germline CDR1 and CDR2: DFQATT and SNEGSKA (reference sequence).

This clonotype has more than one count but fewer than ten. The chain couples TRBV12-3 or TRBV12-4 to TRBJ2-2, with D perhaps matching TRBD2 (6 bases). The CDR3 consists of 13 residues. Trimming removed 7 bases from V and 2 bases from J, with 8 bases in between. The CDR3: CASTGSNTGELFF. The DNA for the CDR3 is TGTGCCAGCACCGGGAGTAACACCGGGGAGCTGTTTTTT.

The chain has TRBV27 and TRBJ2-1, with 10 nucleotides matching TRBD2. CDR1 MNHEY and CDR2 SMNVEV come from the germline V gene (reference sequence). Trimming took 6 bases from V and 7 from J; bases not matched to a gene: 0. The CDR3 has 12 residues. The CDR3 protein is CASRLAGNEQFF. The CDR3 coding sequence is TGTGCCAGCAGACTAGCGGGAAATGAGCAGTTCTTC.

The chain joins TRBV12-3 or TRBV12-4 to TRBJ2-1; D may be TRBD2 (5 bases). V was shortened by 2 bases and J by 0 bases, with 8 bases between the two germline ends. The CDR3 spans 15 residues. This CDR3 is CASSLQRFSYNEQFF. CDR3 DNA sequence: TGTGCCAGCAGTTTACAGCGGTTCTCCTACAATGAGCAGTTCTTC.

This clonotype has just a few counts. The V call is TRBV4-2, the J call TRBJ1-1; D ambiguous. There are 15 residues in the CDR3. The germline V gene has CDR1 LGHNA and CDR2 YNFKEQ. V lost 2 bases to trimming and J lost 1 base, with 11 bases between them. In nucleotides, the CDR3 is TGTGCCAGCAGCCAAAGAGGTCGGGGGAACACTGAAGCTTTCTTT. Translation gives CASSQRGRGNTEAFF.